This TCR beta chain was identified in a study of beta chain features in type 1 diabetes. cDNA synthesis used the whole RNA isolate, giving expressed TCRB sequences. TCRdb keeps only in-frame clones here, not all; method: immunoSEQ multiplex PCR. This sample has 850,000 to 900,000 clones, with roughly a sixth found just once. Germline V gene sequence: CDR1 SQVTM, CDR2 ANQGSEA. The V segment lost 1 base and the J segment 8 bases; nucleotides outside the gene matches: 2. The CDR3 sequence is 12 residues long. The collection from each donor was one heparinised blood draw averaging around 0.11 L. The sequence came from a woman aged 18-35 years in good health. The sequenced material came from naive CD4+ T cells from blood. The V and J genes are TRBV29-1 and TRBJ2-1, with 7 bases identical to TRBD2. The CDR3 sequence: CSVEVRGDEQFF. In DNA, the CDR3 is TGCAGCGTTGAAGTCCGGGGGGATGAGCAGTTCTTC.